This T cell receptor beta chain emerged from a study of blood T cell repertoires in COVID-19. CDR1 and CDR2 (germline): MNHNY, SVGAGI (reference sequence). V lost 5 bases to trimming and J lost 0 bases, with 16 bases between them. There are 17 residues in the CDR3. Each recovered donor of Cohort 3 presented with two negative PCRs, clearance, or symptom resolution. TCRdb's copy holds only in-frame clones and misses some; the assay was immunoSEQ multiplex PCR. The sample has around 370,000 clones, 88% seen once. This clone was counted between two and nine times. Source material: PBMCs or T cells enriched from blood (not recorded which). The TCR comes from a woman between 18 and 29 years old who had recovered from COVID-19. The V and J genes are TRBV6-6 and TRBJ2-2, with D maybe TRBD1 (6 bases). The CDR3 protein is CASSLIMGTTNTGELFF. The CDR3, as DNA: TGTGCCAGCAGTCTGATAATGGGGACAACGAACACCGGGGAGCTGTTTTTT.